The source of this T cell receptor beta chain is a study of T cell responses to AZD1222 COVID-19 vaccine. V gave up 4 bases and J gave up 4 bases, with 11 bases separating them. Germline CDR1 reads SGHRS; CDR2 reads YFSETQ. CDR3 length: 14 amino acids. Libraries were prepared by immunoSEQ multiplex PCR; TCRdb keeps only in-frame clonotypes and omits some of them. The data show 75,000 to 100,000 clones, around nine tenths seen once. Here the sequenced sample was peripheral blood, taken on day 0 of MenACWY control vaccination. This chain uses TRBV5-1 with TRBJ2-2; TRBD2 might be the D (6 bases). The origin of this receptor is an adult in good health. The CDR3 reads CASSGGVGTGELFF. As DNA, the CDR3 is TGCGCCAGCAGCGGAGGGGTCGGCACCGGGGAGCTGTTTTTT.